The 28 T cell receptor beta chains below were found in one sample sequenced in a study of blood T cells in healthy people across ages. The second PCR ran roughly 6 to 11 cycles with a sample-barcoded 5' primer and J-beta primers. MiXCR, run by TCRdb on the 5' RACE reads, gives a single entry per CDR3 protein. The sample consists of 1.5 million to 2 million distinct CDR3 sequences, around 50% of them appearing once. The sequenced sample consisted of blood. These receptors came from a woman aged 40 to 55 in good health.

On this clonotype itself: The junction and the germline gene differ at one end; a read error may be behind it. J is TRBJ1-4 and V is TRBV20-1, with D tentatively TRBD1 (5 bases). The CDR3 totals 12 residues. The germline V gene encodes CDR1 DFQATT and CDR2 SNEGSKA (reference sequence). The CDR3 is CSAREGNEKLFF. As DNA, the CDR3 is TGCAGTGCTCGAGAGGGGAATGAAAAACTGTTTTTT.

J is TRBJ2-5 and V is TRBV5-1; D is unresolved. There are 15 residues in the CDR3. Germline V lookup: CDR1 SGHRS, CDR2 YFSETQ. The V and J ends lost 1 base and 1 base respectively, with 11 bases between them. The CDR3 is CASSLNGQTQETQYF. In DNA, the CDR3 is TGCGCCAGCAGCTTGAATGGGCAGACCCAAGAGACCCAGTACTTC.

V gene TRBV27 combines with J gene TRBJ2-3, with 7 bases that match TRBD1. This CDR3 spans 16 amino acids. Germline CDR1 reads MNHEY; CDR2 reads SMNVEV (reference sequence). V trimming: 6 bases; J trimming: 0 bases; junction bases outside the gene matches: 9. CDR3 sequence: CASRTGFERSTDTQYF. The CDR3 region has the DNA TGTGCCAGCAGGACAGGGTTTGAAAGGAGCACAGATACGCAGTATTTT.

The chain uses TRBV5-1 and TRBJ2-7, with 7 bases lining up with TRBD2. The CDR3 runs to 14 residues. Per the germline V gene, CDR1 is SGHRS and CDR2 is YFSETQ. The ends lost 2 bases at V and 3 bases at J; junction bases unmatched: 5. The CDR3: CASSFAGGIYEQYF. The DNA for the CDR3 is TGCGCCAGCAGCTTTGCCGGGGGGATCTACGAGCAGTACTTC.

This clonotype was recorded at least ten times. The chain has TRBV20-1 and TRBJ2-7; 8 positions match TRBD2. V lost 3 bases to trimming and J lost 1 base; unmatched junction nucleotides: 2. In germline, CDR1 is DFQATT, CDR2 SNEGSKA (reference sequence). The CDR3 is 13 residues long. The CDR3 DNA follows: TGCAGTGCTAGTAGCGGGGTTTCCTACGAGCAGTACTTC. Protein product: CSASSGVSYEQYF.

This clonotype has a handful of counts. V and J are TRBV7-2 and TRBJ2-1, with TRBD2 matching over 10 bases. The germline gives CDR1 SGHTA, CDR2 FQGNSA. Trimming took 1 base from V and 2 from J; bases not matched to a gene: 5. The CDR3 sequence is 17 residues long. The CDR3 coding sequence is TGTGCCAGCAGCTTAGGATATAGCGGGGGGACCTACAATGAGCAGTTCTTC. Translation: CASSLGYSGGTYNEQFF. Full variable domain (outside the CDR3, taken from reference TRBV7-2 and TRBJ2-1): GAGVSQSPSNKVTEKGKDVELRCDPISGHTALYWYRQSLGQGLEFLIYFQGNSAPDKSGLPSDRFSAERTGGSVSTLTIQRTQQEDSAVYLCASSLGYSGGTYNEQFFGPGTRLTVL.

The V call is TRBV20-1, the J call TRBJ1-6; TRBD1 matches 8 bases. The V gene's germline CDR1 is DFQATT and CDR2 SNEGSKA (reference sequence). Losses at the gene ends were 3 bases for V and 7 bases for J; bases not matched to a gene: 11. The CDR3 is made up of 16 amino acids. The CDR3: CSARKLSTGGNSPLHF. As DNA, the CDR3 is TGCAGTGCTAGGAAGTTGTCTACAGGGGGAAATTCACCCCTCCACTTT.

The V call is TRBV9, the J call TRBJ1-6; the match to TRBD1 covers 7 bases. Germline V lookup: CDR1 SGDLS, CDR2 YYNGEE. With V trimmed by 3 bases and J by 5 bases, 5 bases remained unmatched. This CDR3 is 15 amino acids long. CDR3 DNA: TGTGCCAGCAGCGCACAGACAGGGAATAATTCACCCCTCCACTTT. Its protein product is CASSAQTGNNSPLHF.

The table lists this clonotype with a few counts. The chain uses TRBV12-3 or TRBV12-4 and TRBJ2-5; TRBD1 is a possible D gene (5 bases). V was cut by 5 bases and J by 6 bases, with 13 bases left in between. This CDR3 comprises 13 residues. CDR3 bases: TGTGCCAGCAGTGTACAAAGGGGCCAGACCCAGTACTTC. Protein: CASSVQRGQTQYF.

This chain joins TRBV5-5 and TRBJ1-6, with a tentative D call TRBD1 (6 bases). The CDR3 covers 15 residues. CDR1 is SGHKS and CDR2 is YYEKEE in the germline V gene (reference sequence). The germline V and J ends were trimmed by 4 bases and 6 bases, with 14 bases remaining between them. This CDR3 reads CASSQLGGGNSPLHF. The DNA for the CDR3 is TGTGCCAGCAGCCAGCTAGGGGGTGGTAATTCACCCCTCCACTTT.

The chain recombines TRBV9 with TRBJ2-1, with D possibly being TRBD2 (7 bases). The CDR3 contains 15 residues. Germline V lookup: CDR1 SGDLS, CDR2 YYNGEE. V was trimmed by 0 bases and J by 8 bases, leaving 15 bases between them. CDR3 region: CASSVGGGARDEQFF. CDR3 bases: TGTGCCAGCAGCGTAGGAGGGGGGGCTAGGGATGAGCAGTTCTTC.

The gene calls are TRBV6-1 and TRBJ2-3, with a tentative D call TRBD2 (6 bases). The V gene lost 4 bases and the J gene lost 0 bases, with 11 bases spanning the gap. Germline assignment: CDR1 MNHNS and CDR2 SASEGT. This CDR3 has 15 amino acids. CDR3 region: CASSVSSASTDTQYF. CDR3 nucleotide sequence: TGTGCCAGCAGTGTATCTAGCGCTAGCACAGATACGCAGTATTTT.

The CDR3 protein is CASSPPRRYNEQFF. DNA for the CDR3: TGTGCCAGCAGCCCGCCTCGGCGTTACAATGAGCAGTTCTTC. The chain links TRBV7-2 to TRBJ2-1; D remains ambiguous. V gave up 5 bases and J gave up 4 bases, with 12 bases separating them. The germline gives CDR1 SGHTA, CDR2 FQGNSA. CDR3 size: 14 residues.

This clonotype was seen at least ten times. This chain joins TRBV7-2 and TRBJ2-7; no firm D call. Germline V CDR1 and CDR2: SGHTA, FQGNSA. V was trimmed by 4 bases and J by 2 bases, leaving 9 bases between them. This CDR3 has 13 amino acids. The DNA of the CDR3 is TGTGCCAGCAGCTCCCGACGGGCCTACGAGCAGTACTTC. Translated: CASSSRRAYEQYF.

Only a few counts were recorded for this clonotype. Here the CDR3 DNA reads TGCGCCAGCAGCCAAGGGACGGTGAGCTCCTACGAGCAGTACTTC. Its translation: CASSQGTVSSYEQYF. The gene calls are TRBV5-1 and TRBJ2-7, with D perhaps matching TRBD1 or TRBD2 (5 bases each). The CDR3 runs 15 residues. V was pared by 4 bases and J by 0 bases, with 14 bases between. Germline V gene lookup returns CDR1 SGHRS and CDR2 YFSETQ.

This clonotype was detected many times. The rearrangement joins TRBV12-3 or TRBV12-4 to TRBJ2-1; D is possibly TRBD1 (6 bases). CDR3 length: 14 amino acids. V lost 3 bases and J lost 7, with 13 bases in between. The CDR3 loop is CASSLSGGKNEQFF. CDR3 sequence (DNA): TGTGCCAGCAGTTTGAGTGGGGGCAAGAATGAGCAGTTCTTC.

This clonotype was picked up a small number of times. The rearrangement links TRBV20-1 to TRBJ2-5; 11 nucleotides align to TRBD2. Germline V CDR1 and CDR2: DFQATT, SNEGSKA (reference sequence). CDR3 size: 16 residues. Unmatched junction bases numbered 6, after V lost 2 bases and J lost 1 base. The CDR3 DNA follows: TGCAGTGCTAGACTCATAGCGGGGGGGCCCCAAGAGACCCAGTACTTC. Residues: CSARLIAGGPQETQYF.

The chain links TRBV28 to TRBJ2-5; possible D gene TRBD1, 6 bases. Germline V gene data show CDR1 as MDHEN and CDR2 as SYDVKM. CDR3 length equals 15 residues. V was pared by 5 bases and J by 4 bases, with 17 bases between. CDR3 DNA: TGTGCCAGCAGTCTCCCGACAGGCGCGGGAGAGACCCAGTACTTC. Protein: CASSLPTGAGETQYF.

The V gene is TRBV5-1, the J gene TRBJ2-1; 14 positions agree with TRBD2. The J call may be incorrect, as the DNA end agrees better with TRBJ2-7. The germline V gene encodes CDR1 SGHRS and CDR2 YFSETQ. This CDR3 comprises 18 residues. CDR3 residues: CASSSGTSGGRSYNEQYF. DNA for the CDR3: TGCGCCAGCAGCTCCGGGACTAGCGGGGGCCGATCCTACAATGAGCAGTACTTC.

This clonotype has just a few counts. The V and J genes are TRBV10-3 and TRBJ2-1; D not resolved. This CDR3 is built from 11 residues. Per germline, CDR1 ENHRY and CDR2 SYGVKD. V lost 6 bases to trimming and J lost 7 bases, with 7 bases between them. CDR3 sequence (DNA): TGTGCCATCAGCCCGGCGAATGAGCAGTTCTTC. It specifies CAISPANEQFF.

This sequence joins TRBV5-1 and TRBJ2-1; 7 bases align to TRBD2. The CDR3 runs to 16 residues. Germline trimming cut 2 bases from V and 2 bases from J; bases unmatched to any gene: 7. CDR1 is SGHRS, CDR2 YFSETQ, per germline. The DNA of the CDR3 is TGCGCCAGCAGCTTAGGTATCCTAGCGGCCTACAATGAGCAGTTCTTC. The encoded protein is CASSLGILAAYNEQFF.

V gene TRBV20-1 combines with J gene TRBJ2-1, with a weak D call TRBD1 (5 bases). Germline V lookup: CDR1 DFQATT, CDR2 SNEGSKA (reference sequence). Trimming took off 2 bases at V and 1 base at J, with 9 bases between the two ends. The CDR3 loop spans 14 amino acids. CDR3 sequence: CSARFRDSYNEQFF. The CDR3 DNA reads TGCAGTGCTAGATTCAGGGATTCCTACAATGAGCAGTTCTTC.

In this sample, this clonotype turned up a few times. The CDR3 coding sequence is TGTGCCAGCAGCTTAGGGGGGCGGTTAGGCACTTCACCCCTCCACTTT. This encodes CASSLGGRLGTSPLHF. The chain is built from TRBV7-2 and TRBJ1-6; weak D call: TRBD1 (6 bases). The CDR3 has 16 residues. Trimming removed 1 base from V and 9 bases from J, with 16 bases in between. The germline V gene encodes CDR1 SGHTA and CDR2 FQGNSA.

The CDR3 reads CASFGTSGGFSYNEQFF. DNA for the CDR3: TGTGCCAGCTTCGGGACTAGCGGGGGGTTCTCCTACAATGAGCAGTTCTTC. V usage is TRBV19 and J usage is TRBJ2-1; the match to TRBD2 covers 15 bases. This CDR3 has 17 amino acids. V lost 9 bases and J lost 0; bases outside the gene matches: 6. Germline lookup yields CDR1 LNHDA and CDR2 SQIVND (reference sequence).

The chain couples TRBV5-1 to TRBJ1-4; TRBD1 matches 8 bases. With 4 bases clipped from V and 7 bases from J, the junction kept 3 bases outside the gene matches. The germline gives CDR1 SGHRS, CDR2 YFSETQ. CDR3 length equals 13 residues. The CDR3 nucleotides read TGCGCCAGCAGCGGACAGGGAAGTGAAAAACTGTTTTTT. The encoded protein is CASSGQGSEKLFF.

Written as DNA, the CDR3 is TGCAGCGTTGAGGTACAAGCAGCCAACTACGAGCAGTACTTC. It is translated as CSVEVQAANYEQYF. The V gene is TRBV29-1, the J gene TRBJ2-7; D ambiguous. The germline gives CDR1 SQVTM, CDR2 ANQGSEA. V lost 3 bases and J 3 bases, leaving 15 bases between the germline ends. The CDR3 spans 14 residues.

Of note for this clonotype: A single base separates this from a much larger clone, so it may be a read error. J is TRBJ2-5 and V is TRBV6-2 or TRBV6-3; D not resolved. V was trimmed by 7 bases and J by 7 bases, leaving 10 bases between them. Germline CDR1 reads MNHEY; CDR2 reads SVGEGT. CDR3 length: 11 amino acids. CDR3 loop: CASTFSGTQYF. CDR3 DNA sequence: TGTGCCAGCACTTTTTCAGGGACCCAGTACTTC.

V gene TRBV5-1 combines with J gene TRBJ1-6, with D possibly TRBD1 on 5 matching bases. The CDR3 contains 16 residues. The V gene's germline CDR1 is SGHRS and CDR2 YFSETQ. V was shortened by 0 bases and J by 9 bases, with 16 bases between the two germline ends. The CDR3, as DNA: TGCGCCAGCAGCTTGGCCGGCGGGGGAGGAGGTTCACCCCTCCACTTT. Encoded protein: CASSLAGGGGGSPLHF.